The clone carrying this T cell receptor beta chain ranks as medium-sized (0.01 to 0.1%). TCRdb re-called the 5' RACE reads through MiXCR, storing one row per CDR3 protein. The sample includes 240,000 or so distinct CDR3 sequences, around 7.8% of them seen just once. CDR3 length: 18 residues. Germline values: CDR1 SGHNT, CDR2 YENEEA. V dropped 3 bases and J dropped 8; count of bases not matched to a gene: 13. These data come from a study of CD8 T cells in ankylosing spondylitis. V usage is TRBV11-3 and J usage is TRBJ2-1; 13 bases are a match to TRBD2. This TCR derives from a male donor with ankylosing spondylitis or in good health (not recorded which). The sequencing input was blood, either unsorted or a sorted T cell fraction (not recorded which). The DNA for the CDR3 is TGTGCCAGCAGCTTCCCCACGCAGACTAGCGGGAGGAAGGATGAGCAGTTCTTC. Translation: CASSFPTQTSGRKDEQFF.